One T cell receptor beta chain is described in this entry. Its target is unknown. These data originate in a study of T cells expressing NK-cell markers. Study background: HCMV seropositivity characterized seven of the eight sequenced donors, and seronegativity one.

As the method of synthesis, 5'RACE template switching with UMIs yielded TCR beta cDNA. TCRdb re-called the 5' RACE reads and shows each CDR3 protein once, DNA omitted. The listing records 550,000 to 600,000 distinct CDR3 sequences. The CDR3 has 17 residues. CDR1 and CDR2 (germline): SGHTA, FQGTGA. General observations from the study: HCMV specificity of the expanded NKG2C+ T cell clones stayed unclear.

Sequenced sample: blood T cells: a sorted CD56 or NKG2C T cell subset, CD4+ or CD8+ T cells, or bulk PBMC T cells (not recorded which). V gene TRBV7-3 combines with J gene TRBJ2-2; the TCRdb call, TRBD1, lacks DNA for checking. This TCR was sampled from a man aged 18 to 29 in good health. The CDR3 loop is CASSRDSGTGGHGELFF. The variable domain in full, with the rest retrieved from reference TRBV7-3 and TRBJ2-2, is GAGVSQTPSNKVTEKGKYVELRCDPISGHTALYWYRQSLGQGPEFLIYFQGTGAADDSGLPNDRFFAVRPEGSVSTLKIQRTERGDSAVYLCASSRDSGTGGHGELFFGEGSRLTVL.